Below, 27 T cell receptor beta chains from the same sample are listed, as sequenced in a study of graft-versus-host responses after intestinal transplantation. Sequencing was performed with immunoSEQ multiplex PCR; in TCRdb, only in-frame clones are kept and a portion is missing. This sample yields approximately 100,000 clones, of which more than 70% are seen a single time; 1.4% belongs to the top ten. This sample comprised PBMCs, obtained 255 days after intestinal transplant. These receptors all stem from a human patient who received an intestinal transplant, so some T cells may come from the graft donor.

This clone is a singleton in its sample. The V gene is TRBV7-2, the J gene TRBJ2-5; 8 bases fit TRBD2. With 3 bases clipped from V and 4 bases from J, the junction kept 10 bases outside the gene matches. This CDR3 comprises 16 residues. The germline gives CDR1 SGHTA, CDR2 FQGNSA. CDR3 bases: TGTGCCAGCAGCTTTTTTAACGGGGGGGCATCAGAGACCCAGTACTTC. It is translated as CASSFFNGGASETQYF.

This chain's CDR3 is CASSTTSLNEKLFF. DNA for the CDR3: TGCGCCAGCAGCACAACAAGCCTCAATGAAAAACTGTTTTTT. The chain carries TRBV5-1 and TRBJ1-4; unclear D gene. V dropped 4 bases and J dropped 5 bases, with 12 bases sitting between them. The CDR3 has 14 residues. Germline V gene lookup returns CDR1 SGHRS and CDR2 YFSETQ.

The V and J genes are TRBV6-1 and TRBJ2-5; the match to TRBD2 covers 9 bases. The CDR3 contains 15 residues. The ends lost 6 bases at V and 7 bases at J; junction bases unmatched: 12. Germline V CDR1 and CDR2: MNHNS, SASEGT. The CDR3 DNA is TGTGCCAGCAGCCCCGGGGCCGCGGGGGGGCGGACCCAGTACTTC. Translated, it gives CASSPGAAGGRTQYF.

The chain has TRBV30 and TRBJ1-6; 8 bases align to TRBD1. CDR3 length: 16 amino acids. The germline V gene encodes CDR1 GTSNPN and CDR2 SVGIG (reference sequence). Trimming at V came to 5 bases and at J to 2 bases, leaving 8 bases not matched to a gene. The chain's CDR3 is CAWSLDREAYNSPLHF. The CDR3 region has the DNA TGTGCCTGGTCATTGGACAGGGAGGCCTATAATTCACCCCTCCACTTT. The full variable domain, rest sourced from reference TRBV30 and TRBJ1-6, is SQTIHQWPATLVQPVGSPLSLECTVEGTSNPNLYWYRQAAGRGLQLLFYSVGIGQISSEVPQNLSASRPQDRQFILSSKKLLLSDSGFYLCAWSLDREAYNSPLHFGNGTRLTVT.

The chain links TRBV5-1 to TRBJ2-2; no definite D call. CDR1 is SGHRS and CDR2 is YFSETQ in the germline V gene. Trimming left V 6 bases short and J 3 bases short, with 9 bases between. The CDR3 runs 13 residues. The CDR3 spells CASTLLDTGELFF. As DNA, the CDR3 is TGCGCCAGCACCCTACTCGACACCGGGGAGCTGTTTTTT.

The chain links TRBV29-1 to TRBJ2-2; TRBD1 agrees at 11 bases. Germline-derived CDR1 and CDR2 are SQVTM and ANQGSEA. This CDR3 region has 13 residues. The V and J ends lost 6 bases and 7 bases, in that order; junction bases with no gene match: 4. CDR3 loop: CSVPGQGVGELFF. The CDR3 DNA reads TGCAGCGTACCGGGACAGGGGGTCGGGGAGCTGTTTTTT.

The CDR3 DNA reads as TGTGCCAGCAGTTATCCGGGGGGTGGTACAGATACGCAGTATTTT. Protein product: CASSYPGGGTDTQYF. This chain joins TRBV6-6 and TRBJ2-3; 7 bases match TRBD2. The germline gives CDR1 MNHNY, CDR2 SVGAGI (reference sequence). J gave up 3 bases and V 3 bases, and 6 bases lay outside the gene matches. The CDR3 is 15 residues long.

V and J are TRBV6-5 and TRBJ1-1; TRBD1 agrees at 9 bases. This CDR3 has 15 amino acids. With V trimmed by 6 bases and J by 2 bases, 7 bases remained unmatched. Per the germline V gene, CDR1 is MNHEY and CDR2 is SVGAGI. The CDR3 here is CASSLDRGVNTEAFF. For the CDR3, the DNA is TGTGCCAGCAGCTTGGACAGGGGCGTTAACACTGAAGCTTTCTTT.

The J gene is TRBJ1-6, the V gene TRBV15; 8 bases are a match to TRBD1. Germline trimming cut 8 bases from V and 9 bases from J; bases unmatched to any gene: 9. The CDR3 has 14 amino acids. Looked up from germline, CDR1 is LNHNV and CDR2 is YYDKDF (reference sequence). DNA of the CDR3: TGTGCCACCTCGAGAACAGGGGGTTTTTCACCCCTCCACTTT. Encoded protein: CATSRTGGFSPLHF.

A few counts support this clone. This chain links TRBV5-4 with TRBJ1-1; D may be TRBD1 (6 bases). The CDR3 has 13 amino acids. Germline-derived CDR1 and CDR2 are SGHNT and YYREEE (reference sequence). Trimming cost V 4 bases and J 14 bases, with 21 bases left between them. In nucleotides, the CDR3 is TGTGCCAGCAGCATACCCGGGACACGGGGGACCTTCTTT. It specifies CASSIPGTRGTFF.

The chain carries TRBV19 and TRBJ1-2, with unresolved D. Trimming removed 2 bases from V and 6 bases from J, with 10 bases in between. The germline V gene has CDR1 LNHDA and CDR2 SQIVND (reference sequence). The CDR3 spans 13 residues. For the CDR3, the DNA is TGTGCCAGTAGTATACGCGGTTCGGATGGCTACACCTTC. Translating it yields CASSIRGSDGYTF.

The chain has TRBV27 and TRBJ2-2; the D gene could be TRBD1 or TRBD2 (5 bases each). The germline V gene encodes CDR1 MNHEY and CDR2 SMNVEV (reference sequence). The CDR3 extends over 15 amino acids. Trimming cost V 2 bases and J 7 bases, with 14 bases left between them. CDR3 loop: CASSLGGLSVGELFF. The CDR3 coding sequence is TGTGCCAGCAGTTTAGGGGGTCTTTCGGTCGGGGAGCTGTTTTTT.

The genes are TRBV7-9 and TRBJ2-2; D not resolved. The CDR3 has 13 residues. Trimming cost V 2 bases and J 5 bases, with 6 bases left between them. CDR1 is SEHNR and CDR2 is FQNEAQ in the germline V gene (reference sequence). The CDR3 protein is CASSLPQTGELFF. For the CDR3, the DNA is TGTGCCAGCAGCTTACCACAGACCGGGGAGCTGTTTTTT.

This rearrangement joins TRBV28 to TRBJ1-2; a possible D gene is TRBD1 (6 bases). Trimming shortened V by 5 bases and J by 5 bases, and 18 bases separated the two germline ends. Per the germline V gene, CDR1 is MDHEN and CDR2 is SYDVKM. The CDR3 is 15 residues long. In DNA form, the CDR3 reads TGTGCCAGCAGTAAGCCTGTGGGACACAGTTATGGCTACACCTTC. This translates into CASSKPVGHSYGYTF.

This clone was counted between two and nine times. The genes are TRBV7-8 and TRBJ2-7; D uncertain. Germline V lookup: CDR1 SGHVS, CDR2 FQNEAQ. The CDR3 spans 14 residues. The V gene lost 0 bases and the J gene lost 6 bases, with 12 bases spanning the gap. For the CDR3, the DNA is TGTGCCAGCAGCTTAGCAGAATCCCTAGGCGAGCAGTACTTC. Translated, it gives CASSLAESLGEQYF.

This rearrangement joins TRBV5-1 to TRBJ2-5, with 12 bases lining up with TRBD2. Germline values: CDR1 SGHRS, CDR2 YFSETQ. Trimming at V came to 4 bases and at J to 0 bases, leaving 10 bases not matched to a gene. This CDR3 spans 18 amino acids. CDR3 in DNA: TGCGCCAGCAGCATCCTAGCGGGAGGGCCGGGAGACCAAGAGACCCAGTACTTC. Translation gives CASSILAGGPGDQETQYF.

V gene TRBV5-1 combines with J gene TRBJ2-1, with D unresolved. CDR1 SGHRS and CDR2 YFSETQ come from the germline V gene. With 0 bases removed from V and 0 bases from J, the gap between germline ends came to 7 bases. The CDR3 is 15 residues long. The chain's CDR3 is CASSLEHSSYNEQFF. The CDR3 coding sequence is TGCGCCAGCAGCTTGGAGCACTCCTCCTACAATGAGCAGTTCTTC.

The table lists this clone with a few counts. V is TRBV20-1 and J is TRBJ2-3, with D unclear. Between the trimmed V and J ends, which lost 5 bases and 2 bases, there was a span of 5 bases. The CDR3 is 11 residues long. Looked up from germline, CDR1 is DFQATT and CDR2 is SNEGSKA (reference sequence). CDR3 in amino acids: CSAPITDTQYF. DNA for the CDR3: TGCAGTGCTCCCATCACAGATACGCAGTATTTT.

The chain recombines TRBV11-2 with TRBJ1-6, with D maybe TRBD1 (5 bases). Trimming shortened V by 0 bases and J by 6 bases, and 9 bases separated the two germline ends. Germline CDR1 SGHAT, CDR2 FQNNGV. The CDR3 consists of 15 residues. CDR3 residues: CASSLEGVFNSPLHF. CDR3 in DNA: TGTGCCAGCAGCTTAGAAGGGGTGTTTAATTCACCCCTCCACTTT.

The chain links TRBV5-5 to TRBJ1-5, with D unresolved. The CDR3 loop spans 16 amino acids. Trimming took 0 bases from V and 0 from J, leaving 10 bases between them. Per germline, CDR1 SGHKS and CDR2 YYEKEE (reference sequence). CDR3 amino acids: CASSLDNGDSNQPQHF. The CDR3 DNA follows: TGTGCCAGCAGCTTGGATAACGGTGATAGCAATCAGCCCCAGCATTTT.

The chain links TRBV5-1 to TRBJ2-2, with TRBD2 matching 7 bases. Germline V gene data show CDR1 as SGHRS and CDR2 as YFSETQ. V trimming: 0 bases; J trimming: 0 bases; junction bases outside the gene matches: 2. The CDR3 contains 16 residues. The CDR3 region has the DNA TGCGCCAGCAGCTTGGGCCTAGCGGCGAACACCGGGGAGCTGTTTTTT. It yields the protein CASSLGLAANTGELFF. Complete variable domain (other parts from reference TRBV5-1 and TRBJ2-2): KAGVTQTPRYLIKTRGQQVTLSCSPISGHRSVSWYQQTPGQGLQFLFEYFSETQRNKGNFPGRFSGRQFSNSRSEMNVSTLELGDSALYLCASSLGLAANTGELFFGEGSRLTVL.

This chain joins TRBV6-5 and TRBJ2-3; D gene ambiguous. V lost 5 bases and J 6 bases, leaving 18 bases between the germline ends. The CDR3 is made up of 15 amino acids. CDR1 and CDR2 (germline): MNHEY, SVGAGI. The CDR3 sequence is CASSPERRLEDTQYF. The CDR3 region has the DNA TGTGCCAGCAGTCCGGAGAGACGCCTCGAGGATACGCAGTATTTT.

The genes are TRBV30 and TRBJ2-1, with 9 bases aligning to TRBD2. J lost 1 base, V lost 0 bases, and 10 bases had no gene match. Germline V gene lookup returns CDR1 GTSNPN and CDR2 SVGIG (reference sequence). The CDR3 covers 18 residues. The CDR3 region is CAWSVLGDAGGSYNEQFF. As DNA, the CDR3 is TGTGCCTGGAGTGTTTTGGGAGATGCGGGGGGGTCCTACAATGAGCAGTTCTTC.

This chain joins TRBV27 and TRBJ1-2; possible D gene TRBD1, 6 bases. Germline CDR1 and CDR2: MNHEY and SMNVEV (reference sequence). The CDR3 spans 15 residues. Trimming pared 2 bases from V and 0 bases from J, leaving 10 bases between. As DNA, the CDR3 is TGTGCCAGCAGTTTAAAGGGGGGGACTAACTATGGCTACACCTTC. Protein product: CASSLKGGTNYGYTF.

This chain uses TRBV19 with TRBJ2-7; 8 bases line up with TRBD1. V lost 5 bases to trimming and J lost 5 bases; unmatched junction nucleotides: 5. CDR3 size: 13 residues. The germline V gene encodes CDR1 LNHDA and CDR2 SQIVND (reference sequence). This CDR3 reads CASSRTGRDEQYF. CDR3 nucleotides: TGTGCCAGTAGTCGGACAGGGCGGGACGAGCAGTACTTC.

The chain links TRBV5-1 to TRBJ1-5, with 7 bases matching TRBD1. The CDR3 is made up of 15 amino acids. CDR1 and CDR2 (germline): SGHRS, YFSETQ. The ends lost 3 bases at V and 4 bases at J; junction bases unmatched: 7. The CDR3 protein is CASSYTPGGNQPQHF. CDR3 DNA: TGCGCCAGCAGCTACACACCAGGGGGAAATCAGCCCCAGCATTTT.

This CDR3 reads CSVGGQRLGETEAFF. The DNA of the CDR3 is TGCAGCGTTGGGGGACAGAGGCTAGGGGAAACTGAAGCTTTCTTT. The V and J genes are TRBV29-1 and TRBJ1-1, with 7 bases that match TRBD1. CDR1 is SQVTM, CDR2 ANQGSEA, per germline. There are 15 residues in the CDR3. Trimming at V came to 4 bases and at J to 5 bases, leaving 13 bases not matched to a gene.